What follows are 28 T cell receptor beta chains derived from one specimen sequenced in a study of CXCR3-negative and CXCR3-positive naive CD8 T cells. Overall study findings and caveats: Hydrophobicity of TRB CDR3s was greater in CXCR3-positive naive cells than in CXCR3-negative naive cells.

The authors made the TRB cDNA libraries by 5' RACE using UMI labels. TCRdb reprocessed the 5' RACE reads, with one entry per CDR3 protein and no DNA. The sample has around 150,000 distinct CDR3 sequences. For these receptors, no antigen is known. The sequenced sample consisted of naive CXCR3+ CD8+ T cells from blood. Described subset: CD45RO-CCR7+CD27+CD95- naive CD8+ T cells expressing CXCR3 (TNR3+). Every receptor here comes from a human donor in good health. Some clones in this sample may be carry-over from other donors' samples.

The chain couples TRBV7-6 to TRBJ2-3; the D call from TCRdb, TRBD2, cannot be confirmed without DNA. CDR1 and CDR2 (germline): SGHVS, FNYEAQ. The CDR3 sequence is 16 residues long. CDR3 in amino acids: CASSSEISGATDTQYF.

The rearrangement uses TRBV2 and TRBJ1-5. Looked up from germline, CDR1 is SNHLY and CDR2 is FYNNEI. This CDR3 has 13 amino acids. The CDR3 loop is CASIPMLGQPQHF.

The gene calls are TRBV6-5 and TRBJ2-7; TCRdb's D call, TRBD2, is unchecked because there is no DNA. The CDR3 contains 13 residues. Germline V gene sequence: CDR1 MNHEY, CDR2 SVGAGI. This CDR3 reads CASRYRASYEQYF.

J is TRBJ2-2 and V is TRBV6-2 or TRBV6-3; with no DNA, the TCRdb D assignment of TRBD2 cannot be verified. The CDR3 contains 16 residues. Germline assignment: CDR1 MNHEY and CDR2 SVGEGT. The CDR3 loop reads CASKERGVTNTGELFF.

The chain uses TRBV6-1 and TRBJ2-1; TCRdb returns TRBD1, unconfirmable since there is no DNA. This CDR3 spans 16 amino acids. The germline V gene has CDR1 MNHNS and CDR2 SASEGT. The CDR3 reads CASSPHRGTVYNEQFF.

CDR3 residues: CATSDQGLAGGNEQFF. The V call is TRBV24-1, the J call TRBJ2-1; without DNA, the TCRdb call of TRBD2 cannot be checked. Germline CDR1 KGHDR, CDR2 SFDVKD. The CDR3 is made up of 16 amino acids.

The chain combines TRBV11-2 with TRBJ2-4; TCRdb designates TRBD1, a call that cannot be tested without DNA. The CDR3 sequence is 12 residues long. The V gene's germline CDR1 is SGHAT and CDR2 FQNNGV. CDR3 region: CAISWGQSIQYF.

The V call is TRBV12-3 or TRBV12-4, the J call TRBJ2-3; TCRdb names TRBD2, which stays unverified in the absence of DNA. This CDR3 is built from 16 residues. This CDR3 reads CASSPIAGGPPDTQYF.

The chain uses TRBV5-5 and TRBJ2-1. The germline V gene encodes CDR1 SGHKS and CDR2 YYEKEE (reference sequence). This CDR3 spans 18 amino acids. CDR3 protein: CASSTDPSRNILYNEQFF.

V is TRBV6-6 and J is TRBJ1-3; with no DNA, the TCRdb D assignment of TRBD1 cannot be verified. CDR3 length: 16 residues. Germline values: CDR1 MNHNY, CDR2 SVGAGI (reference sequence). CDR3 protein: CASSFTQGASGNTIYF.

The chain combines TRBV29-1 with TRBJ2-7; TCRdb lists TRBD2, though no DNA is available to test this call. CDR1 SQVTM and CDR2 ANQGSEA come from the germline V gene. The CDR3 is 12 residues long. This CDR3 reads CSVVGPGGEQYF.

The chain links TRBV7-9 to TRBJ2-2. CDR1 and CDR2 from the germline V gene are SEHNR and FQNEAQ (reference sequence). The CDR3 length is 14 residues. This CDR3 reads CASSLRENTGELFF.

The CDR3 sequence: CASSFGSGAFF. This rearrangement joins TRBV28 to TRBJ1-1. The CDR3 covers 11 residues. Germline V CDR1 and CDR2: MDHEN, SYDVKM.

This CDR3 is CASSQDSYQPQHF. The chain employs TRBV4-3 and TRBJ1-5. Germline V gene lookup returns CDR1 LGHNA and CDR2 YSLEER. This CDR3 spans 13 amino acids.

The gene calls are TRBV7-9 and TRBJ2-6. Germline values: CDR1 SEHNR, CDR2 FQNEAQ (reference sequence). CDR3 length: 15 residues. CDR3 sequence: CASSPTLTGANVLTF.

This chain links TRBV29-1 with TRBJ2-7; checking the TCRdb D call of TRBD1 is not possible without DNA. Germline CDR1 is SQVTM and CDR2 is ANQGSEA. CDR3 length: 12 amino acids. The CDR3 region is CSSRDSSYEQYF.

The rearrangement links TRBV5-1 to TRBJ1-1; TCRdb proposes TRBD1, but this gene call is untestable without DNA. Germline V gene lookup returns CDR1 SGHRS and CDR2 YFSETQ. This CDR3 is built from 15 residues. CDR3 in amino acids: CASSLVDRGNTEAFF.

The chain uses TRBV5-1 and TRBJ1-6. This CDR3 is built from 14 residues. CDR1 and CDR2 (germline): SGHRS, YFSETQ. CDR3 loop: CASRLEGLGSPLHF.

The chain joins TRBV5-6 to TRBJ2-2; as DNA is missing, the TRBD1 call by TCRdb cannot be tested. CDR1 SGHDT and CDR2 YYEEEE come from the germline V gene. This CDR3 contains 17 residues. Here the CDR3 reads CASSFPLKTGYTGELFF.

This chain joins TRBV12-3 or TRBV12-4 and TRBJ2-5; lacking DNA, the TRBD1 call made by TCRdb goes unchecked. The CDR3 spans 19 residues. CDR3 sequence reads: CASSFSQGETTWYQETQYF.

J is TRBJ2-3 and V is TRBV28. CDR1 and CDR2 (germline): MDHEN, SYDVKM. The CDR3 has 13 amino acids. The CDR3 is CASRTVATDTQYF.

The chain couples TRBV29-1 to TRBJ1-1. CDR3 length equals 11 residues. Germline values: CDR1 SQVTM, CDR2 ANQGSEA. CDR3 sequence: CSVVEWTEAFF.

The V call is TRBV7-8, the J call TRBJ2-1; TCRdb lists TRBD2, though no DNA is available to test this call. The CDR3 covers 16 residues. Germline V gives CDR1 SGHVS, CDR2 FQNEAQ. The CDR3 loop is CASSLRRERAWDEQFF.

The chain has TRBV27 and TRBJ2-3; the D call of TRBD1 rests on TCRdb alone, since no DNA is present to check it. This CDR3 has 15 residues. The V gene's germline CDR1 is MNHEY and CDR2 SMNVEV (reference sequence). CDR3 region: CASSLLAGVGDTQYF.

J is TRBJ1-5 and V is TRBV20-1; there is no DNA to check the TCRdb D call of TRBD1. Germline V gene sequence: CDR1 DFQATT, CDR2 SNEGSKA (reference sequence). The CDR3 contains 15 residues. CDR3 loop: CSAPRPEGINQPQHF.

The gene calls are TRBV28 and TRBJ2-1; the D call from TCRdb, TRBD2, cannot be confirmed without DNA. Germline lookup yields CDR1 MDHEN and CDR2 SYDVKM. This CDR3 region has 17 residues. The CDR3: CASSPRLAGADYNEQFF.

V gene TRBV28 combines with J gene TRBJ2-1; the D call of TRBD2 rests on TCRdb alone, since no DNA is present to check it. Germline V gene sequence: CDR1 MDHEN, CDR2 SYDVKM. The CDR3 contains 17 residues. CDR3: CASRGLTSDPSYNEQFF. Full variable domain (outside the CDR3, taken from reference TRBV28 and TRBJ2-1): DVKVTQSSRYLVKRTGEKVFLECVQDMDHENMFWYRQDPGLGLRLIYFSYDVKMKEKGDIPEGYSVSREKKERFSLILESASTNQTSMYLCASRGLTSDPSYNEQFFGPGTRLTVL.

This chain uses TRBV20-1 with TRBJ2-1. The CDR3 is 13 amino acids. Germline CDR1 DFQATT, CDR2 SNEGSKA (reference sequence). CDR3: CSARVRPNNEQFF.